This T cell receptor (beta chain) was captured in a study of OX40 agonist ivuxolimab in advanced cancers. Sequencing used immunoSEQ multiplex PCR; TCRdb keeps in-frame clones, though not all of them. The table has approximately 33,000 clones, approximately 89% seen once. The germline CDR1 and CDR2 sequences are ENHRY and SYGVKD. This CDR3 contains 13 residues. V was clipped by 4 bases and J by 7 bases, with 14 bases between them. This rearrangement joins TRBV10-3 to TRBJ2-7; D may be TRBD2 (6 bases). This material consisted of CD4+ or CD8+ T cells sorted from blood, taken in a trial of the OX40 agonist ivuxolimab. This receptor was identified in an adult with an advanced solid tumor such as melanoma, head and neck, liver or kidney cancer. The CDR3 DNA reads as TGTGCCATCAGTGGGGGACTTTCGGAAGAGCAGTACTTC. Protein product: CAISGGLSEEQYF.